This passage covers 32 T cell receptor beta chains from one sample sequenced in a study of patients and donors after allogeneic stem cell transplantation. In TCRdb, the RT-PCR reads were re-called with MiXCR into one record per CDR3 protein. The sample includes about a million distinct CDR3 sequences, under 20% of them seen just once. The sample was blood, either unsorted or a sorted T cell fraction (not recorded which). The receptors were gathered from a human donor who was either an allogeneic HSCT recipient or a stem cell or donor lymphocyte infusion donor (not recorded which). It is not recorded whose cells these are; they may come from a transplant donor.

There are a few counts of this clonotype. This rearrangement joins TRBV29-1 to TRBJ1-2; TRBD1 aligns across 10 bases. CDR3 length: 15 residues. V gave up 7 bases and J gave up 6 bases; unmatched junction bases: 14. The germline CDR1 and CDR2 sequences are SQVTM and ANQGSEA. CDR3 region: CSARPGQGSVDGYTF. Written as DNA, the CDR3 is TGCAGCGCCCGCCCGGGACAGGGGTCTGTGGATGGCTACACCTTC.

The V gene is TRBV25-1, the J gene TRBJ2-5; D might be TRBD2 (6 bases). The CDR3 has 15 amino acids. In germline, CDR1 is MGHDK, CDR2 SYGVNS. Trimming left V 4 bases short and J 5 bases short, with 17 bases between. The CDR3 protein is CASSGRGNLEETQYF. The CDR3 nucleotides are TGTGCCAGCAGTGGGCGGGGCAACCTAGAGGAGACCCAGTACTTC.

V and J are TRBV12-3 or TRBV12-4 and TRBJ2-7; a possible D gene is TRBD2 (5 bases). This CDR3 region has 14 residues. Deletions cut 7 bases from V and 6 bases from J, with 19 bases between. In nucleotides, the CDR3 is TGTGCCAGCACCCACTGGAGGAGCCCGGGCGAGCAGTACTTC. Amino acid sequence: CASTHWRSPGEQYF.

CDR3 amino acids: CASSYLGGGADTGELFF. CDR3 DNA sequence: TGTGCCAGCAGTTACCTCGGCGGGGGGGCGGACACCGGGGAGCTGTTTTTT. The J gene is TRBJ2-2, the V gene TRBV6-2 or TRBV6-3, with 9 positions matching TRBD2. The V segment lost 2 bases and the J segment 3 bases; nucleotides outside the gene matches: 7. The V gene's germline CDR1 is MNHEY and CDR2 SVGEGT. This CDR3 is 17 amino acids long.

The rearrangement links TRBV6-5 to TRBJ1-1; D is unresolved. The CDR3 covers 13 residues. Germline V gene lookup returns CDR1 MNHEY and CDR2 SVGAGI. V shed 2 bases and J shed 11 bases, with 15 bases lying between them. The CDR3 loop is CASSYGPRAPAFF. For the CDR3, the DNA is TGTGCCAGCAGTTACGGCCCTCGCGCTCCGGCTTTCTTT.

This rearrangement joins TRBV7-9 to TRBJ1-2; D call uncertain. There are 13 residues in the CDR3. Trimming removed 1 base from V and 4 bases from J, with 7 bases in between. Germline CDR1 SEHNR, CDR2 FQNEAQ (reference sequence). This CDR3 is CASSLVVPYGYTF. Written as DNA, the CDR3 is TGTGCCAGCAGCTTAGTCGTTCCCTATGGCTACACCTTC.

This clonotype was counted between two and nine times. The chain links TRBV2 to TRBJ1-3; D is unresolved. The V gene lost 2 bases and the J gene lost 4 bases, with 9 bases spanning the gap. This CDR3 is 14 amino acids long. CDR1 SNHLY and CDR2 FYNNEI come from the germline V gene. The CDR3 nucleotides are TGTGCCAGCAGTGAATATGGGAACGGAAACACCATATATTTT. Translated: CASSEYGNGNTIYF.

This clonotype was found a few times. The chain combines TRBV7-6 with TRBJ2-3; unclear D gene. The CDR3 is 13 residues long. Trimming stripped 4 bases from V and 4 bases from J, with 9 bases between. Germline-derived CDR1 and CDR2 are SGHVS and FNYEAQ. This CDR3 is CASSSPSPDTQYF. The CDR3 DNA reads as TGTGCCAGCAGCTCCCCCTCACCAGATACGCAGTATTTT.

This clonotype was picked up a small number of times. CDR3 in DNA: TGTGCCAGCAGTGACCGAGGGACTAGCGGAGCCGAGCAGTACTTC. Residues: CASSDRGTSGAEQYF. V gene TRBV9 combines with J gene TRBJ2-7, with TRBD2 matching over 11 bases. V was clipped by 5 bases and J by 6 bases; unmatched bases: 10. CDR3 size: 15 residues. Germline values: CDR1 SGDLS, CDR2 YYNGEE.

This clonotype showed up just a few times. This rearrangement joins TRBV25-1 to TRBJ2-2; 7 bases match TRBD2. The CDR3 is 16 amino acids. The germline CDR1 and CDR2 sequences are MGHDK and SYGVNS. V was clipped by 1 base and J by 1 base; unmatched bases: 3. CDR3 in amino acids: CASSEWPSGNTGELFF. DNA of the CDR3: TGTGCCAGCAGTGAATGGCCTAGCGGGAACACCGGGGAGCTGTTTTTT.

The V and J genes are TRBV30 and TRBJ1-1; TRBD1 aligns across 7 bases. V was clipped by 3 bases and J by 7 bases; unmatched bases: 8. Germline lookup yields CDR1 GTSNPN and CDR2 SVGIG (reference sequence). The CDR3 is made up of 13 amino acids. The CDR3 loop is CAWSSTGSGEAFF. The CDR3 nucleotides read TGTGCCTGGAGCTCGACAGGGAGCGGTGAAGCTTTCTTT.

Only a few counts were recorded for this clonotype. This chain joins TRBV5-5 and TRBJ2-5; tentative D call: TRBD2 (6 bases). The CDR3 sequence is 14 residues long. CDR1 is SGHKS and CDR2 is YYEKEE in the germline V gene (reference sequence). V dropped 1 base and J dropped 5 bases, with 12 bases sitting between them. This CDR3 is CASSLSARGETQYF. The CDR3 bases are TGTGCCAGCAGCTTGTCGGCACGGGGGGAGACCCAGTACTTC. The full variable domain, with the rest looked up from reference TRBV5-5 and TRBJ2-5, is DAGVTQSPTHLIKTRGQQVTLRCSPISGHKSVSWYQQVLGQGPQFIFQYYEKEERGRGNFPDRFSARQFPNYSSELNVNALLLGDSALYLCASSLSARGETQYFGPGTRLLVL.

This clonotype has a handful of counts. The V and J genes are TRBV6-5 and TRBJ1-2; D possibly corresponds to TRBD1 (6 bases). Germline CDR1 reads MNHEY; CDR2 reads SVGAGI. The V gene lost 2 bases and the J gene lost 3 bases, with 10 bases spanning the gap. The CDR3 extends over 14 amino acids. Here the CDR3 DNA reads TGTGCCAGCAGTTACGTGGGGGCGGACTATGGCTACACCTTC. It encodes CASSYVGADYGYTF.

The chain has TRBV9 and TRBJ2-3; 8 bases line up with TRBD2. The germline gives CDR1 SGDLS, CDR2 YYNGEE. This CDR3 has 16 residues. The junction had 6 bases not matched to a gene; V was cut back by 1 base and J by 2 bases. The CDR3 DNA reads TGTGCCAGCAGCGTAAGGGTTAGCGGGGCCACAGATACGCAGTATTTT. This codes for CASSVRVSGATDTQYF.

CDR3 amino acids: CAWSVLQGTSEQYF. CDR3 coding DNA: TGTGCCTGGAGTGTTCTACAGGGAACCTCAGAGCAGTACTTC. The chain is built from TRBV30 and TRBJ2-7, with D tentatively TRBD1 (6 bases). The CDR3 contains 14 residues. The V gene's germline CDR1 is GTSNPN and CDR2 SVGIG (reference sequence). V was clipped by 0 bases and J by 7 bases, with 16 bases between them.

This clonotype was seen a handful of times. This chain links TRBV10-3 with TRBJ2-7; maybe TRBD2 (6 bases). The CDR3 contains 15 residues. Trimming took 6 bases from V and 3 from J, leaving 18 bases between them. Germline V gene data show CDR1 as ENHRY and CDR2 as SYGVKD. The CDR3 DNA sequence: TGTGCCATCAGCGCCGGACTATCGAGAAACTACGAGCAGTACTTC. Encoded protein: CAISAGLSRNYEQYF.

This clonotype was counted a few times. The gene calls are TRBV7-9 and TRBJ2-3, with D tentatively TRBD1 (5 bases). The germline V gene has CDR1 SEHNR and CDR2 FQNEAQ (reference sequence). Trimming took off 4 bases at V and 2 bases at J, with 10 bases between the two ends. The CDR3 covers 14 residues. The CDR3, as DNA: TGTGCCAGCAGCTCGACAGATTTCACAGATACGCAGTATTTT. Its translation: CASSSTDFTDTQYF.

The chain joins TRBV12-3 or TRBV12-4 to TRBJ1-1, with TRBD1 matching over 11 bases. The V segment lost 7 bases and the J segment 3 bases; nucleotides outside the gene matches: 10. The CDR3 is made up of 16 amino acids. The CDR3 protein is CASNSDRGPWDTEAFF. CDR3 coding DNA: TGTGCCAGCAATTCGGACAGGGGGCCATGGGACACTGAAGCTTTCTTT.

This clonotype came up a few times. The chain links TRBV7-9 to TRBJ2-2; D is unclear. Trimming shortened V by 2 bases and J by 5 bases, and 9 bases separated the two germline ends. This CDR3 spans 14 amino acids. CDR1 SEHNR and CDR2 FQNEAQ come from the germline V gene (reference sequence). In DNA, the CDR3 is TGTGCCAGCAGCTTATTATGGGGTACCGGGGAGCTGTTTTTT. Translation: CASSLLWGTGELFF.

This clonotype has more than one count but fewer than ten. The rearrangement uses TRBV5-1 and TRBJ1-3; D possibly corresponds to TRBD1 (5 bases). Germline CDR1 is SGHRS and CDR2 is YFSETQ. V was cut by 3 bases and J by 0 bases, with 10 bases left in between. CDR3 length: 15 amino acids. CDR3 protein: CASSWDSRSGNTIYF. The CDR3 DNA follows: TGCGCCAGCAGCTGGGACTCACGCTCTGGAAACACCATATATTTT.

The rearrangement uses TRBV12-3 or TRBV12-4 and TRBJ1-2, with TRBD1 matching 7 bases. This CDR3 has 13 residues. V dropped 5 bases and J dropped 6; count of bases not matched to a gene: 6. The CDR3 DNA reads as TGTGCCAGCAGTGGACGACAGGGAGATGGCTACACCTTC. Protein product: CASSGRQGDGYTF.

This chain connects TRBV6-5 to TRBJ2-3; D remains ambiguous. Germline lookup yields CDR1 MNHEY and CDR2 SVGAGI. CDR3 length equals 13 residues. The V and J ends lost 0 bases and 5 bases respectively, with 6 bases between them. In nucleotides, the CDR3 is TGTGCCAGCAGTTACTCGACCAAAGATACGCAGTATTTT. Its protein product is CASSYSTKDTQYF.

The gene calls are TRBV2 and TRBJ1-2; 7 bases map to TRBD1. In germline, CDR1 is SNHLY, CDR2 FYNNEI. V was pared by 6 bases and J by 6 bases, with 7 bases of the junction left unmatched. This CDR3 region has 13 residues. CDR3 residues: CASRKGTADGYTF. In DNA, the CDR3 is TGTGCCAGCAGGAAGGGGACAGCTGATGGCTACACCTTC.

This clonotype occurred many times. The CDR3 DNA reads TGTGCCAGCAGTTTAAGTTACGGTGAGGCGGGACTGGAACGGGAGACCCAGTACTTC. Its protein product is CASSLSYGEAGLERETQYF. The J gene is TRBJ2-5, the V gene TRBV12-3 or TRBV12-4; D possibly corresponds to TRBD2 (6 bases). Trimming removed 2 bases at V and 5 bases at J, with 27 bases between. This CDR3 is built from 19 residues.

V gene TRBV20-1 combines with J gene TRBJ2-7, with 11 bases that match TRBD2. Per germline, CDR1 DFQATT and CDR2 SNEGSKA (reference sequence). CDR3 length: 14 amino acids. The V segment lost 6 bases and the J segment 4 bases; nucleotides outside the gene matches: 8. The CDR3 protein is CSASLAGAWYEQYF. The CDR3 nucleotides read TGCAGTGCCTCACTAGCGGGAGCGTGGTACGAGCAGTACTTC.

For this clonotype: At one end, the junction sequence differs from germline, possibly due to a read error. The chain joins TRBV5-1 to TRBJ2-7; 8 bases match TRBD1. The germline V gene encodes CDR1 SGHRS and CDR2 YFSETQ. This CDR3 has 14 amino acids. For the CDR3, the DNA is TGCGCCAGCAGCCTCGACAGGGGCCCTTTTCCCGCCAACTTC. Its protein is CASSLDRGPFPANF.

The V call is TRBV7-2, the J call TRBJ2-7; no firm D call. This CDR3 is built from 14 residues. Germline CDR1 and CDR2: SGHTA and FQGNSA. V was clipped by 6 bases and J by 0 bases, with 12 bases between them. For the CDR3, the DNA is TGTGCCAGCAGTATCAGCATAAGCTCCTACGAGCAGTACTTC. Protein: CASSISISSYEQYF.

The chain's CDR3 is CASSPQGRGGEQYF. The CDR3 DNA reads as TGTGCCAGCAGTCCACAGGGACGGGGGGGCGAGCAGTACTTC. This rearrangement joins TRBV28 to TRBJ2-7, with 8 bases identical to TRBD2. CDR3 length: 14 residues. Germline values: CDR1 MDHEN, CDR2 SYDVKM. Trimming removed 5 bases from V and 6 bases from J; junction bases left unmatched: 9.

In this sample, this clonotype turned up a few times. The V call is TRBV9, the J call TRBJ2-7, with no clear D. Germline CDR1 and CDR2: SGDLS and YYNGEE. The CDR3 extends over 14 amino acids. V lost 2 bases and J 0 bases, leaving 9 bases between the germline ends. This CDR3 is CASSVDPLSYEQYF. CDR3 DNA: TGTGCCAGCAGCGTGGACCCCCTCTCCTACGAGCAGTACTTC.

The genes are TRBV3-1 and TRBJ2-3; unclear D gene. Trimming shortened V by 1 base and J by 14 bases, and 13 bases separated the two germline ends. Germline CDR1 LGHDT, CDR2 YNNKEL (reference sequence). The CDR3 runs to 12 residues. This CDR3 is CASSQGKDPGYF. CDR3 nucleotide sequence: TGTGCCAGCAGCCAAGGGAAGGACCCGGGGTATTTT.

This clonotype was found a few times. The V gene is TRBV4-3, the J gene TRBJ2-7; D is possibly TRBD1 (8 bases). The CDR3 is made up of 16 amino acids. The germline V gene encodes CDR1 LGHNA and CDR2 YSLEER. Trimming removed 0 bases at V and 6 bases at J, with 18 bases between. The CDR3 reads CASSQDLTGGGSEQYF. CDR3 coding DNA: TGCGCCAGCAGCCAAGATCTCACAGGGGGGGGATCCGAGCAGTACTTC.

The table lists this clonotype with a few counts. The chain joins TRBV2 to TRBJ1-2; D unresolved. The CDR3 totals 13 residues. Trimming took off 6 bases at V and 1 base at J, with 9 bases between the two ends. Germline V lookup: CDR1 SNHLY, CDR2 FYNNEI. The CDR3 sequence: CASSAEVNYGYTF. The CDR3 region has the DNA TGTGCCAGCAGCGCTGAGGTTAACTATGGCTACACCTTC.